Each of the 23 T cell receptor beta chains below was sequenced from the same sample in a study of blood T cell repertoires in COVID-19. The repertoire was sequenced with immunoSEQ multiplex PCR; TCRdb's copy has only in-frame clones and lacks some. The data show 150,000 to 200,000 clones, around 79% seen once. Sequencing used peripheral blood. All receptors derive from a woman aged 40 to 49 with COVID-19, enrolled during active disease.

This rearrangement joins TRBV3-1 (or the pseudogene TRBV3-2) to TRBJ2-3; 9 positions match TRBD2. The V segment lost 5 bases and the J segment 6 bases; nucleotides outside the gene matches: 6. Germline values: CDR1 LGHDT, CDR2 YNNKEL (reference sequence). This CDR3 spans 14 amino acids. CDR3 in amino acids: CASSFSGSSDTQYF. The CDR3 DNA reads TGTGCCAGCAGCTTTAGCGGGAGCAGCGATACGCAGTATTTT.

This chain connects TRBV30 to TRBJ1-1, with D perhaps TRBD1 (5 bases). The CDR3 is 15 amino acids. Deletions cut 2 bases from V and 0 bases from J, with 13 bases between. CDR1 and CDR2 (germline): GTSNPN, SVGIG (reference sequence). CDR3 loop: CAWSNGGAMNTEAFF. For the CDR3, the DNA is TGTGCCTGGAGTAACGGGGGAGCTATGAACACTGAAGCTTTCTTT.

The V and J genes are TRBV30 and TRBJ2-2; no clear D gene. The V gene lost 5 bases and the J gene lost 6 bases, with 7 bases spanning the gap. Per the germline V gene, CDR1 is GTSNPN and CDR2 is SVGIG (reference sequence). This CDR3 spans 11 amino acids. The CDR3 DNA follows: TGTGCCTGGCGGCAGGCCGGGGAGCTGTTTTTT. As protein: CAWRQAGELFF. The complete variable domain, with remaining parts taken from reference TRBV30 and TRBJ2-2, reads SQTIHQWPATLVQPVGSPLSLECTVEGTSNPNLYWYRQAAGRGLQLLFYSVGIGQISSEVPQNLSASRPQDRQFILSSKKLLLSDSGFYLCAWRQAGELFFGEGSRLTVL.

The J gene is TRBJ2-7, the V gene TRBV3-1 (or the pseudogene TRBV3-2); the D gene is possibly TRBD1 (5 bases). The CDR3 loop spans 13 amino acids. CDR1 is LGHDT, CDR2 YNNKEL, per germline (reference sequence). V shed 6 bases and J shed 10 bases, with 19 bases lying between them. The CDR3 reads CASRGVGRNGQYF. The CDR3 bases are TGTGCCAGCAGAGGGGTTGGGCGAAACGGCCAGTACTTC.

The chain carries TRBV5-5 and TRBJ1-2; 11 bases line up with TRBD1. The CDR3 has 15 residues. V lost 4 bases, J lost 0 bases, and 2 bases stayed unmatched. Per the germline V gene, CDR1 is SGHKS and CDR2 is YYEKEE (reference sequence). This chain's CDR3 is CASSRGQGANYGYTF. For the CDR3, the DNA is TGTGCCAGCAGCAGGGGACAGGGGGCTAACTATGGCTACACCTTC.

The chain carries TRBV5-1 and TRBJ2-7; 7 bases are shared with TRBD1. The CDR3 has 12 amino acids. J was trimmed by 1 base and V by 7 bases; bases with no gene match: 2. The V gene's germline CDR1 is SGHRS and CDR2 YFSETQ. DNA for the CDR3: TGCGCCAGCGGGGACAGTTCCTACGAGCAGTACTTC. Its protein product is CASGDSSYEQYF.

This sequence joins TRBV9 and TRBJ1-2; D remains unclear. The CDR3 totals 11 residues. V lost 3 bases, J lost 3 bases, and 3 bases lay in between. Looked up from germline, CDR1 is SGDLS and CDR2 is YYNGEE. CDR3 DNA sequence: TGTGCCAGCAGCGCCGACTATGGCTACACCTTC. Amino acids: CASSADYGYTF.

This rearrangement joins TRBV5-6 to TRBJ1-6, with 9 bases lining up with TRBD1. The trim removed 4 bases at V and 12 bases at J, leaving 8 bases unmatched. The CDR3 spans 14 residues. The germline V gene encodes CDR1 SGHDT and CDR2 YYEEEE. The CDR3: CASSTMTGGRPLHF. The DNA for the CDR3 is TGTGCCAGCAGCACTATGACAGGGGGAAGACCCCTCCACTTT.

The chain recombines TRBV25-1 with TRBJ1-2; TRBD1 aligns across 7 bases. V lost 5 bases and J lost 4; bases outside the gene matches: 10. In germline, CDR1 is MGHDK, CDR2 SYGVNS. This CDR3 has 15 amino acids. The chain's CDR3 is CASSTGVRPGYGYTF. The CDR3 nucleotides are TGTGCCAGCAGTACAGGGGTTCGGCCTGGCTATGGCTACACCTTC.

This clone was seen just once. The genes are TRBV18 and TRBJ1-1, with 10 positions matching TRBD1. Per germline, CDR1 KGHSH and CDR2 LQKENI. The CDR3 contains 14 residues. V trimming: 6 bases; J trimming: 5 bases; junction bases outside the gene matches: 6. CDR3 in amino acids: CASSETGGETEAFF. DNA of the CDR3: TGTGCCAGCTCGGAGACAGGGGGCGAGACTGAAGCTTTCTTT. The full variable domain, with the rest looked up from reference TRBV18 and TRBJ1-1, is NAGVMQNPRHLVRRRGQEARLRCSPMKGHSHVYWYRQLPEEGLKFMVYLQKENIIDESGMPKERFSAEFPKEGPSILRIQQVVRGDSAAYFCASSETGGETEAFFGQGTRLTVV.

The J gene is TRBJ2-7, the V gene TRBV6-5; a possible D gene is TRBD1 (6 bases). The CDR3 is 14 residues long. Between the trimmed V and J ends, which lost 8 bases and 0 bases, there was a span of 14 bases. The germline gives CDR1 MNHEY, CDR2 SVGAGI. CDR3 nucleotide sequence: TGTGCCAGCCGTTGGACAGCTAACTCCTACGAGCAGTACTTC. The encoded protein is CASRWTANSYEQYF.

This clone was seen only a few times. The CDR3 bases are TGTGCCAGCTCACCGTTCTCCGCCCTTTTTGAGGGCCAGAGCTCCTATAATTCACCCCTCCACTTT. Protein product: CASSPFSALFEGQSSYNSPLHF. V gene TRBV18 combines with J gene TRBJ1-6, with unresolved D. Per the germline V gene, CDR1 is KGHSH and CDR2 is LQKENI. This CDR3 spans 22 amino acids. V lost 3 bases to trimming and J lost 0 bases, with 27 bases between them. Full variable domain (remainder filled in from reference TRBV18 and TRBJ1-6): NAGVMQNPRHLVRRRGQEARLRCSPMKGHSHVYWYRQLPEEGLKFMVYLQKENIIDESGMPKERFSAEFPKEGPSILRIQQVVRGDSAAYFCASSPFSALFEGQSSYNSPLHFGNGTRLTVT.

The table lists this clone with many counts. The chain has TRBV5-1 and TRBJ2-7, with a weak D call TRBD1 (5 bases). Per the germline V gene, CDR1 is SGHRS and CDR2 is YFSETQ. The CDR3 runs to 14 residues. The germline V and J ends were trimmed by 0 bases and 5 bases, with 12 bases remaining between them. CDR3 loop: CASSLGGGVDEQYF. For the CDR3, the DNA is TGCGCCAGCAGCTTGGGGGGCGGTGTCGACGAGCAGTACTTC.

The chain recombines TRBV19 with TRBJ2-7; D uncertain. V lost 3 bases and J lost 0, with 6 bases in between. The CDR3 contains 13 residues. Germline V gene lookup returns CDR1 LNHDA and CDR2 SQIVND (reference sequence). The CDR3 sequence: CASSIQNSYEQYF. The CDR3 nucleotides read TGTGCCAGTAGTATCCAGAACTCCTACGAGCAGTACTTC.

This clone has more than one count but fewer than ten. The rearrangement links TRBV7-2 to TRBJ1-5, with 8 bases that match TRBD1. The CDR3 loop spans 17 amino acids. The junction had 7 bases not matched to a gene; V was cut back by 1 base and J by 2 bases. Per germline, CDR1 SGHTA and CDR2 FQGNSA. The CDR3 coding sequence is TGTGCCAGCAGCTTAGGACAGGGGATGGTTGGCAATCAGCCCCAGCATTTT. Protein: CASSLGQGMVGNQPQHF.

This chain connects TRBV7-7 to TRBJ2-7, with 11 bases matching TRBD1. This CDR3 is 13 amino acids long. Germline CDR1 reads SSHAT; CDR2 reads FNYEAQ (reference sequence). With 5 bases clipped from V and 5 bases from J, the junction kept 2 bases outside the gene matches. The DNA for the CDR3 is TGTGCCAGCAGCCGGGACAGGGGGGACGAGCAGTACTTC. Translation: CASSRDRGDEQYF.

This chain links TRBV18 with TRBJ2-7, with 12 bases that match TRBD1. J was trimmed by 0 bases and V by 0 bases; bases with no gene match: 0. CDR1 and CDR2 (germline): KGHSH, LQKENI. The CDR3 totals 16 residues. The CDR3 DNA sequence: TGTGCCAGCTCACCACCGGGACAGGGGGCCTCCTACGAGCAGTACTTC. Amino acids: CASSPPGQGASYEQYF.

CDR3 in amino acids: CASSLGTGERAFF. CDR3 nucleotides: TGTGCCAGCAGCTTGGGAACAGGGGAGCGAGCTTTCTTT. V usage is TRBV5-6 and J usage is TRBJ1-1, with 7 bases aligning to TRBD1. V lost 0 bases and J lost 10; bases outside the gene matches: 6. The germline gives CDR1 SGHDT, CDR2 YYEEEE. The CDR3 has 13 residues.

This clone was recorded a few times. This chain links TRBV5-1 with TRBJ1-2, with 8 bases identical to TRBD1. Trimming removed 4 bases from V and 3 bases from J; junction bases left unmatched: 8. From germline, CDR1 is SGHRS and CDR2 YFSETQ. The CDR3 is made up of 15 amino acids. CDR3 sequence reads: CASSLDRVGYYGYTF. The CDR3 DNA reads TGCGCCAGCAGCCTGGACAGGGTTGGGTACTATGGCTACACCTTC.

V usage is TRBV4-1 and J usage is TRBJ2-7; TRBD1 matches 11 bases. Trimming took 2 bases from V and 0 from J; bases not matched to a gene: 6. The CDR3 covers 17 residues. Germline CDR1 and CDR2: MGHRA and YSYEKL. The CDR3 sequence: CASSQPSGTGGSYEQYF. The CDR3 DNA is TGCGCCAGCAGCCAACCGTCCGGGACAGGGGGCTCCTACGAGCAGTACTTC.

V is TRBV30 and J is TRBJ1-1; 8 nucleotides match TRBD1. This CDR3 region has 15 residues. Germline loops: CDR1 GTSNPN, CDR2 SVGIG (reference sequence). With V trimmed by 3 bases and J by 0 bases, 6 bases remained unmatched. CDR3 amino acids: CAWSLRGHMNTEAFF. The CDR3 nucleotides read TGTGCCTGGAGCCTCAGGGGGCATATGAACACTGAAGCTTTCTTT.

The chain uses TRBV6-5 and TRBJ2-2; D might be TRBD2 (7 bases). CDR3 length equals 15 residues. Looked up from germline, CDR1 is MNHEY and CDR2 is SVGAGI. Trimming stripped 8 bases from V and 4 bases from J, with 17 bases between. The CDR3 bases are TGTGCCAGCGTAAAACGGGGGGCCTCCACCGGGGAGCTGTTTTTT. This translates into CASVKRGASTGELFF.

This chain links TRBV19 with TRBJ2-3; tentatively, D is TRBD2 (5 bases). Germline values: CDR1 LNHDA, CDR2 SQIVND (reference sequence). V was pared by 1 base and J by 5 bases, with 10 bases between. CDR3 length: 14 residues. The DNA of the CDR3 is TGTGCCAGTAGTATAGGGCTAGCCCAAGATACGCAGTATTTT. Amino acids: CASSIGLAQDTQYF.